What follows are 3 T cell receptor beta chains derived from one specimen sequenced in a study of blood T cells in healthy people across ages. For the second PCR, which ran for 7 to 11 cycles, a sample-barcoded 5' primer and a J-beta primer mix were used. TCRdb analysed the 5' RACE reads with MiXCR anew, one entry per CDR3 protein. Of about 1.5 million distinct CDR3 sequences in the sample, approximately 43% were seen once. Sequencing was done on a sample of blood. The receptors stem from a woman aged 18-29 years in good health.

In this sample, this clonotype turned up once. The J gene is TRBJ2-1, the V gene TRBV30; possibly TRBD1 for D (6 bases). The J call could be wrong; TRBJ2-7 is a better fit for the DNA end. The CDR3 is made up of 13 amino acids. Germline values: CDR1 GTSNPN, CDR2 SVGIG (reference sequence). The CDR3 sequence: CAWDRSNYNEQYF. CDR3 DNA sequence: TGTGCCTGGGACAGGTCGAATTACAATGAGCAGTACTTC.

The V call is TRBV7-2, the J call TRBJ2-7; D is ambiguous. Between the trimmed V and J ends, which lost 3 bases and 2 bases, there was a span of 8 bases. Looked up from germline, CDR1 is SGHTA and CDR2 is FQGNSA. The CDR3 totals 13 residues. CDR3 region: CASSFKQAYEQYF. CDR3 bases: TGTGCCAGCAGCTTCAAGCAGGCCTACGAGCAGTACTTC. The full variable domain, its missing parts supplied by reference TRBV7-2 and TRBJ2-7, is GAGVSQSPSNKVTEKGKDVELRCDPISGHTALYWYRQSLGQGLEFLIYFQGNSAPDKSGLPSDRFSAERTGGSVSTLTIQRTQQEDSAVYLCASSFKQAYEQYFGPGTRLTVT.

This clonotype has just a few counts. The chain carries TRBV7-8 and TRBJ2-1, with 7 bases matching TRBD2. The CDR3 sequence is 17 residues long. Trimming cost V 5 bases and J 5 bases; bases outside gene matches: 15. Germline loops: CDR1 SGHVS, CDR2 FQNEAQ. Written as DNA, the CDR3 is TGTGCCAGCAGCGTCGTTGGAAGCGGGACGGTAAACAATGAGCAGTTCTTC. Its translation is CASSVVGSGTVNNEQFF.